Listed here are 27 T cell receptor beta chains from one sample, sequenced in a study of blood T cell repertoires in COVID-19. TCRdb keeps only in-frame clones here, not all; method: immunoSEQ multiplex PCR. The sample lists 100,000 or so clones; roughly 87% were seen once. Sequenced input: peripheral blood. These receptor sequences come from a woman aged 60-75 years with acute or convalescent COVID-19.

The chain combines TRBV27 with TRBJ1-2, with TRBD1 matching over 9 bases. V lost 4 bases to trimming and J lost 3 bases; unmatched junction nucleotides: 0. There are 13 residues in the CDR3. Per germline, CDR1 MNHEY and CDR2 SMNVEV (reference sequence). CDR3 loop: CASSWTGDYGYTF. For the CDR3, the DNA is TGTGCCAGCAGTTGGACAGGGGACTATGGCTACACCTTC.

The V gene is TRBV27, the J gene TRBJ1-5; D remains unclear. CDR1 is MNHEY and CDR2 is SMNVEV in the germline V gene (reference sequence). V gave up 2 bases and J gave up 6 bases, with 11 bases separating them. This CDR3 has 14 residues. In DNA, the CDR3 is TGTGCCAGCAGTTTAGCAACAGTCGGTCAGCCCCAGCATTTT. Amino acid sequence: CASSLATVGQPQHF.

The chain recombines TRBV6-5 with TRBJ2-3, with TRBD1 matching over 7 bases. There are 15 residues in the CDR3. From germline, CDR1 is MNHEY and CDR2 SVGAGI. V gave up 5 bases and J gave up 0 bases; unmatched junction bases: 5. Here the CDR3 reads CASSRGQTSTDTQYF. For the CDR3, the DNA is TGTGCCAGCAGTAGGGGACAGACTAGCACAGATACGCAGTATTTT.

Only a few counts were recorded for this clone. V gene TRBV4-1 combines with J gene TRBJ1-1; D is possibly TRBD1 (5 bases). The CDR3 spans 18 residues. Germline V gene data show CDR1 as MGHRA and CDR2 as YSYEKL. Between the trimmed V and J ends, which lost 0 bases and 0 bases, there was a span of 17 bases. The CDR3 nucleotides are TGCGCCAGCAGCCAAGATCCATTCGGGGGTACGATGAACACTGAAGCTTTCTTT. It yields the protein CASSQDPFGGTMNTEAFF.

The V and J genes are TRBV6-2 or TRBV6-3 and TRBJ1-2, with 7 positions matching TRBD1. V shed 0 bases and J 0 bases; nucleotides not matched to a gene: 1. Germline assignment: CDR1 MNHEY and CDR2 SVGEGT. The CDR3 contains 15 residues. The CDR3 bases are TGTGCCAGCAGTTACTCGGGACAGACTAACTATGGCTACACCTTC. Amino acids: CASSYSGQTNYGYTF.

The V gene is TRBV27, the J gene TRBJ1-4, with TRBD1 as a possible D gene (5 bases). V lost 6 bases, J lost 2 bases, and 13 bases lay in between. The CDR3 is 15 amino acids. Germline-derived CDR1 and CDR2 are MNHEY and SMNVEV (reference sequence). CDR3 DNA: TGTGCCAGCAGGGGGGGACTGCACACTAATGAAAAACTGTTTTTT. This sequence encodes CASRGGLHTNEKLFF.

The chain recombines TRBV24-1 with TRBJ2-3, with 9 positions matching TRBD1. V was clipped by 8 bases and J by 1 base; unmatched bases: 9. The CDR3 totals 16 residues. Germline CDR1 reads KGHDR; CDR2 reads SFDVKD. The CDR3 sequence: CATKAGTGTGTDTQYF. The CDR3 bases are TGTGCCACCAAAGCCGGGACAGGGACCGGCACAGATACGCAGTATTTT.

The chain employs TRBV12-3 or TRBV12-4 and TRBJ2-5; 9 bases are shared with TRBD1. The V segment lost 6 bases and the J segment 4 bases; nucleotides outside the gene matches: 3. This CDR3 is 13 amino acids long. In DNA, the CDR3 is TGTGCCAGCAGGGGACAGGGACGAGAGACCCAGTACTTC. Translation: CASRGQGRETQYF.

V gene TRBV28 combines with J gene TRBJ2-6, with 8 bases that match TRBD1. The CDR3 runs 15 residues. V shed 6 bases, J shed 2 bases, and the junction held 3 bases outside the gene matches. From germline, CDR1 is MDHEN and CDR2 SYDVKM. In DNA, the CDR3 is TGTGCCAGCAGAGCAGGGGGCGCTGGGGCCAACGTCCTGACTTTC. It specifies CASRAGGAGANVLTF.

The V and J genes are TRBV18 and TRBJ2-1; TRBD1 agrees at 8 bases. The CDR3 length is 16 residues. Germline lookup yields CDR1 KGHSH and CDR2 LQKENI. J gave up 7 bases and V 1 base, and 9 bases lay outside the gene matches. CDR3 in amino acids: CASSPRFDRGYNEQFF. CDR3 sequence (DNA): TGTGCCAGCTCACCACGGTTCGACAGGGGTTATAATGAGCAGTTCTTC.

The chain uses TRBV6-5 and TRBJ2-7, with 7 nucleotides matching TRBD1. V dropped 8 bases and J dropped 5; count of bases not matched to a gene: 6. Germline CDR1 is MNHEY and CDR2 is SVGAGI. This CDR3 region has 12 residues. As DNA, the CDR3 is TGTGCCAGCCGGGACAGCATTAACGAGCAGTACTTC. Protein: CASRDSINEQYF.

This sequence joins TRBV9 and TRBJ2-7, with 15 positions matching TRBD2. Germline CDR1 reads SGDLS; CDR2 reads YYNGEE. The CDR3 is made up of 16 amino acids. V lost 3 bases and J lost 4; bases outside the gene matches: 5. Written as DNA, the CDR3 is TGTGCCAGCAGCGAGGGACTAGCGGGAGGTCCATACGAGCAGTACTTC. Translation: CASSEGLAGGPYEQYF.

The chain recombines TRBV19 with TRBJ1-2; 8 bases match TRBD1. Trimming removed 9 bases from V and 8 bases from J; junction bases left unmatched: 14. Germline lookup yields CDR1 LNHDA and CDR2 SQIVND (reference sequence). The CDR3 spans 14 residues. CDR3 amino acids: CASQDRTGYTGYTF. The CDR3 DNA is TGTGCCAGCCAGGACCGGACAGGGTATACGGGCTACACCTTC.

This chain links TRBV27 with TRBJ1-1; D may be TRBD1 (5 bases). Germline CDR1 and CDR2: MNHEY and SMNVEV (reference sequence). Deletions cut 1 base from V and 0 bases from J, with 12 bases between. CDR3 length: 16 residues. The CDR3 region has the DNA TGTGCCAGCAGTTTATGGAGGGGTTCTATGAACACTGAAGCTTTCTTT. The encoded protein is CASSLWRGSMNTEAFF.

On this clone: One junction end does not reproduce the germline sequence, and a read error may be involved. This chain connects TRBV10-3 to TRBJ1-6; 9 positions match TRBD1. Per germline, CDR1 ENHRY and CDR2 SYGVKD. The length of the CDR3 is 13 residues. The CDR3, as DNA: TGTGCCATCAGTGAGTTTATGGGACAGGGCCTTTCCTTT. Protein product: CAISEFMGQGLSF.

The chain recombines TRBV28 with TRBJ1-5, with 7 bases identical to TRBD1. Per the germline V gene, CDR1 is MDHEN and CDR2 is SYDVKM. The ends lost 6 bases at V and 12 bases at J; junction bases unmatched: 5. The CDR3 has 11 residues. CDR3 DNA: TGTGCCAGCAGCCCGGGACAGTACCAGCATTTT. As protein: CASSPGQYQHF. The full variable domain, in which reference TRBV28 and TRBJ1-5 provide the parts outside the CDR3, is DVKVTQSSRYLVKRTGEKVFLECVQDMDHENMFWYRQDPGLGLRLIYFSYDVKMKEKGDIPEGYSVSREKKERFSLILESASTNQTSMYLCASSPGQYQHFGDGTRLSIL.

Here the CDR3 DNA reads TGTGCCAGCAGTTCACAGTCTCTCGAGCAGTACGTC. It specifies CASSSQSLEQYV. The chain carries TRBV28 and TRBJ2-7; D is unclear. The V end lost 4 bases, the J end lost 6 bases, and 10 bases lay between the germline ends. The CDR3 totals 12 residues. Germline V lookup: CDR1 MDHEN, CDR2 SYDVKM.

V usage is TRBV24-1 and J usage is TRBJ2-2, with 8 bases matching TRBD1. Trimming at V came to 0 bases and at J to 1 base, leaving 3 bases not matched to a gene. From germline, CDR1 is KGHDR and CDR2 SFDVKD. The CDR3 totals 17 residues. The DNA of the CDR3 is TGTGCCACCAGTGATTTGGCCGGGACAGGGAACACCGGGGAGCTGTTTTTT. Residues: CATSDLAGTGNTGELFF.

This sequence joins TRBV28 and TRBJ2-3; possible D gene TRBD2, 6 bases. V lost 2 bases to trimming and J lost 2 bases, with 11 bases between them. Germline CDR1 and CDR2: MDHEN and SYDVKM. The CDR3 length is 15 residues. This CDR3 is CASSLRAGTTDTQYF. The CDR3 region has the DNA TGTGCCAGCAGTTTAAGGGCGGGGACCACAGATACGCAGTATTTT.

V usage is TRBV30 and J usage is TRBJ2-2; 8 nucleotides line up with TRBD1. This CDR3 contains 13 residues. V shed 4 bases, J shed 12 bases, and the junction held 10 bases outside the gene matches. Germline V gene sequence: CDR1 GTSNPN, CDR2 SVGIG (reference sequence). CDR3 sequence: CAWTRGRKEKLFF. The CDR3, as DNA: TGTGCCTGGACCAGGGGGCGGAAGGAGAAGCTGTTTTTT.

The genes are TRBV28 and TRBJ1-5; the match to TRBD1 covers 11 bases. The V gene's germline CDR1 is MDHEN and CDR2 SYDVKM. The ends lost 4 bases at V and 6 bases at J; junction bases unmatched: 5. This CDR3 region has 15 residues. The CDR3 nucleotides are TGTGCCAGCAGTTGGGACAGGGGGAGGAGTCAGCCCCAGCATTTT. Its protein is CASSWDRGRSQPQHF.

In its sample, this clone was seen once. The chain combines TRBV6-5 with TRBJ2-7; TRBD1 agrees at 8 bases. Germline V CDR1 and CDR2: MNHEY, SVGAGI. The CDR3 is 14 amino acids. The trim removed 8 bases at V and 0 bases at J, leaving 6 bases unmatched. The CDR3 loop is CASGIGQGSYEQYF. The CDR3 coding sequence is TGTGCCAGCGGGATTGGACAGGGCTCCTACGAGCAGTACTTC.

In nucleotides, the CDR3 is TGCGCCAGCAGTGAGACTCTAAGTGAAAAACTGTTTTTT. It is translated as CASSETLSEKLFF. This sequence joins TRBV10-2 and TRBJ1-4; D unclear. The germline V gene encodes CDR1 WSHSY and CDR2 SAAADI. The V end was cut by 2 bases, the J end by 7 bases, with 8 bases between. The CDR3 sequence is 13 residues long.

The chain employs TRBV3-1 (or the pseudogene TRBV3-2) and TRBJ2-7; TRBD2 agrees at 8 bases. Germline V lookup: CDR1 LGHDT, CDR2 YNNKEL (reference sequence). This CDR3 region has 15 residues. The V gene end was trimmed by 0 bases and the J gene end by 4 bases; junction bases not matched to a gene: 5. CDR3 loop: CASSQDTGLGYEQYV. DNA for the CDR3: TGTGCCAGCAGCCAAGATACGGGACTAGGATACGAGCAGTACGTC.

This chain joins TRBV12-3 or TRBV12-4 and TRBJ2-1; 9 bases map to TRBD2. The CDR3 runs to 13 residues. Germline trimming cut 9 bases from V and 0 bases from J; bases unmatched to any gene: 0. The chain's CDR3 is CASSGSSYNEQFF. The CDR3, as DNA: TGTGCCAGTAGCGGGAGCTCCTACAATGAGCAGTTCTTC.

The gene calls are TRBV2 and TRBJ2-3; possibly TRBD1 for D (5 bases). V was clipped by 5 bases and J by 3 bases, with 9 bases between them. CDR3 length: 13 residues. CDR1 and CDR2 from the germline V gene are SNHLY and FYNNEI. DNA for the CDR3: TGTGCCAGCAGTAATACAGGTACAGATACGCAGTATTTT. It translates to CASSNTGTDTQYF.

J is TRBJ1-5 and V is TRBV23-1; 7 bases match TRBD1. TRBV23-1 carries the ORF label, with uncertain function. V shed 0 bases and J 2 bases; nucleotides not matched to a gene: 4. This CDR3 contains 16 residues. This chain's CDR3 is CASSQSGTGGNQPQHF. DNA of the CDR3: TGCGCCAGCAGTCAATCGGGCACAGGGGGCAATCAGCCCCAGCATTTT.